This T cell receptor beta chain was profiled in a study of radiation and T cells in renal cell carcinoma. The study, taken as a whole, reports: In blood, top tumor clones expanded by 2 weeks, shrinking by 4.

The CDR3 consists of 15 residues. Between the trimmed V and J ends, which lost 0 bases and 5 bases, there was a span of 14 bases. The V gene's germline CDR1 is SGHAT and CDR2 FQNNGV. Documented time point: blood 2 weeks post-SBRT. Treatment described: 15 Gy SBRT to primary tumor, nephrectomy 4 weeks later. Serial blood draws occurred at baseline and 2 and 4 weeks post-SBRT. This renal cell carcinoma was of the clear cell type. Profiling relied on immunoSEQ multiplex PCR, and the TCRdb table lists in-frame clones only, not all of them. The sample carries about 150,000 clones, approximately 86% recorded once. On this clone: Its antigen is still unknown.

The sample was blood, taken from a patient whose treatment included radiotherapy and nephrectomy. This TCR came from a woman aged 45 to 65 with renal cell carcinoma. The chain employs TRBV11-2 and TRBJ2-7; D call uncertain. CDR3 loop: CASSLDLAQINEQYF. CDR3 bases: TGTGCCAGCAGCTTAGATCTCGCACAAATCAACGAGCAGTACTTC.